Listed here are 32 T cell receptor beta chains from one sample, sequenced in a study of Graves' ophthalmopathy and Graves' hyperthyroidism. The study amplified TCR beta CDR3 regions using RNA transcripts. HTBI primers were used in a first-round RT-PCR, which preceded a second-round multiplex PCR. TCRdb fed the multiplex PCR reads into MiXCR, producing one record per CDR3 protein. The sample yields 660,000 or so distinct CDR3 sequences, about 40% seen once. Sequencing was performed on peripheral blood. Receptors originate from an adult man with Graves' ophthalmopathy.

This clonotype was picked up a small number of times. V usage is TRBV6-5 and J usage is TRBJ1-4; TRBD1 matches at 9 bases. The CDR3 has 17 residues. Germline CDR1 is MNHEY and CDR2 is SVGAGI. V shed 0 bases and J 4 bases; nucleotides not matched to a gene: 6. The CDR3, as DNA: TGTGCCAGCAGTTACTCTAGTACGACAGGGGGTAATGAAAAACTGTTTTTT. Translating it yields CASSYSSTTGGNEKLFF.

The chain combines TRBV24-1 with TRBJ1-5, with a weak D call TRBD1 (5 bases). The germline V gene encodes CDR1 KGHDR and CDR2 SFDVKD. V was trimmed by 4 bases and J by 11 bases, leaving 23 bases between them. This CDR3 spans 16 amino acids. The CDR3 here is CATSDTGTPSPETQHF. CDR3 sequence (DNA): TGTGCCACCAGTGACACCGGGACCCCTTCGCCAGAGACCCAGCATTTT.

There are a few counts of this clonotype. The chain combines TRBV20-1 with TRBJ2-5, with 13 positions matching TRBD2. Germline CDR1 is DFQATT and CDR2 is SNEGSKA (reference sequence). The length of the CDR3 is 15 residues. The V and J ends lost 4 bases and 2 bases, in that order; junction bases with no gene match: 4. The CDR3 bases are TGCAGTGCTACGACTAGCGGGGGGTTACAAGAGACCCAGTACTTC. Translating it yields CSATTSGGLQETQYF.

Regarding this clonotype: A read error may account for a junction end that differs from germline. Here the CDR3 DNA reads TGCGCCAGCAGCCAACCCGGACAGGGGGCGGGATATGGCTACACCTTC. Translation: CASSQPGQGAGYGYTF. The rearrangement links TRBV7-9 to TRBJ1-2; 11 nucleotides line up with TRBD1. Germline assignment: CDR1 SEHNR and CDR2 FQNEAQ (reference sequence). The CDR3 covers 16 residues. The entire variable domain, with the rest obtained from reference TRBV7-9 and TRBJ1-2, is as follows: DTGVSQNPRHKITKRGQNVTFRCDPISEHNRLYWYRQTLGQGPEFLTYFQNEAQLEKSRLLSDRFSAERPKGSFSTLEIQRTEQGDSAMYLCASSQPGQGAGYGYTFGSGTRLTVV.

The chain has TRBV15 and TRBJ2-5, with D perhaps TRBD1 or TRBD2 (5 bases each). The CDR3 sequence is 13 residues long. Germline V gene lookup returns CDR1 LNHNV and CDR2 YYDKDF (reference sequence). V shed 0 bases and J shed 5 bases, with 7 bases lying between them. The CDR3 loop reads CATSRDGTETQYF. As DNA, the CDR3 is TGTGCCACCAGCAGAGATGGGACGGAGACCCAGTACTTC.

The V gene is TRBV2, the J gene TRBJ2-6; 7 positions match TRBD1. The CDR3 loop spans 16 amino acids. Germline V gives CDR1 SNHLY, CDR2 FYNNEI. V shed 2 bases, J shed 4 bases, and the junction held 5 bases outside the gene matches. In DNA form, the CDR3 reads TGTGCCAGCAGTGAACAGGGGGACACCGGGGCCAACGTCCTGACTTTC. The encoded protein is CASSEQGDTGANVLTF.

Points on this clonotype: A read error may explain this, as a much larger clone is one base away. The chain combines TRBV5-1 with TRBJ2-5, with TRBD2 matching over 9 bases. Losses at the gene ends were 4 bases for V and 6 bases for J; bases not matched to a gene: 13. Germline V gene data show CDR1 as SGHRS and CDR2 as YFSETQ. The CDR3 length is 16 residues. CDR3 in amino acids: CASSLAPSGETQTQYF. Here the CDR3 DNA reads TGCGCCAGCAGCCTTGCCCCTAGCGGGGAGACGCAGACCCAGTACTTC.

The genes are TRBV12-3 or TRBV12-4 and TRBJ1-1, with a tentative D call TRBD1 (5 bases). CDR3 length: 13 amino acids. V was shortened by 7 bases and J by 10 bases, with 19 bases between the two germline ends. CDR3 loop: CASTQSGRRAAFF. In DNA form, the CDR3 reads TGTGCCAGCACCCAGTCGGGACGGCGGGCAGCTTTCTTT.

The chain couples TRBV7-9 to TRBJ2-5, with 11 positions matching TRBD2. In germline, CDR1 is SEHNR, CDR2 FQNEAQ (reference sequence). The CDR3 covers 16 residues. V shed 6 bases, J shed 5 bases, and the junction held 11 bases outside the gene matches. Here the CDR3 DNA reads TGTGCCAGCAGGTCTAGCGGGGGGACTAGCGAGGAGACCCAGTACTTC. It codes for CASRSSGGTSEETQYF.

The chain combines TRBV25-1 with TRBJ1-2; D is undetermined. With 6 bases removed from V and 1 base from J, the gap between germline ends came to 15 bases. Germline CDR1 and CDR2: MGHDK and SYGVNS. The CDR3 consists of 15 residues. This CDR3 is CASSSPLEGNYGYTF. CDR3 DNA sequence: TGTGCCAGCAGCTCGCCATTAGAAGGTAACTATGGCTACACCTTC.

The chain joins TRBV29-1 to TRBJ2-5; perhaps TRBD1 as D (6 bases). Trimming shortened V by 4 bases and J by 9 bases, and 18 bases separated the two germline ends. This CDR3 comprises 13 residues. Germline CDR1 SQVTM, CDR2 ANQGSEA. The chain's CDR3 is CSVGGGYNQPQYF. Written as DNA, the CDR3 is TGCAGCGTTGGAGGGGGATACAATCAGCCCCAGTACTTC.

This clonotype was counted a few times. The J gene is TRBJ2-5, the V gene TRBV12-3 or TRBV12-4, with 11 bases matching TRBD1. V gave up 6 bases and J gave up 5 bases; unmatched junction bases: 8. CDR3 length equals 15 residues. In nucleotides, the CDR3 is TGTGCCAGCAGCCTCGGGACAGGGGGGATGGAGACCCAGTACTTC. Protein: CASSLGTGGMETQYF.

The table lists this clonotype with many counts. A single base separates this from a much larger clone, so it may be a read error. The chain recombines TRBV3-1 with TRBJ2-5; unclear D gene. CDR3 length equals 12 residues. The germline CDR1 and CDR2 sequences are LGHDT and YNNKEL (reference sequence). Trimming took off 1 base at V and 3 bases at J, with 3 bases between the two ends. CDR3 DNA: TGTGCCAGCAGCCAAGGGGAAGAGACCCAGTACTTC. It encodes CASSQGEETQYF.

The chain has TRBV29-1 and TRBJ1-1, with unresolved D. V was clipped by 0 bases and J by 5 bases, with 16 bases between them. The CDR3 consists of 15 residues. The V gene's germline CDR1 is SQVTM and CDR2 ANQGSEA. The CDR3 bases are TGCAGCGTTGAAGAATCGGCAGGTTATTCTACTGAAGCTTTCTTT. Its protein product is CSVEESAGYSTEAFF.

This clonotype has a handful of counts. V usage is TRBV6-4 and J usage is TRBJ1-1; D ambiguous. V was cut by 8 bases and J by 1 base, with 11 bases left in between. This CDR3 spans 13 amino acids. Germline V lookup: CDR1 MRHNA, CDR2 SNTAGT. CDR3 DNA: TGTGCCAGCCGGGTAGGGAGGAACACTGAAGCTTTCTTT. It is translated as CASRVGRNTEAFF.

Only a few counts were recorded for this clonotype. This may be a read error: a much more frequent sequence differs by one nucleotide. The CDR3 protein is CAGSLAGLADIDEQYF. The CDR3 coding sequence is TGTGCCGGCAGCTTAGCTGGGTTAGCGGATATTGACGAGCAGTACTTC. V and J are TRBV7-2 and TRBJ2-7; D perhaps matches TRBD2 (6 bases). This CDR3 is 16 amino acids long. Germline V gene lookup returns CDR1 SGHTA and CDR2 FQGNSA.

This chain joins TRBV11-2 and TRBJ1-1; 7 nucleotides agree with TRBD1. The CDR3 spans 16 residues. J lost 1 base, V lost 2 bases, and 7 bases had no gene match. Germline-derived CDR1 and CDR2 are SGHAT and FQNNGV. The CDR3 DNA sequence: TGTGCCAGCAGCTTAAGGCGGGACAGCAGGAACACTGAAGCTTTCTTT. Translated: CASSLRRDSRNTEAFF.

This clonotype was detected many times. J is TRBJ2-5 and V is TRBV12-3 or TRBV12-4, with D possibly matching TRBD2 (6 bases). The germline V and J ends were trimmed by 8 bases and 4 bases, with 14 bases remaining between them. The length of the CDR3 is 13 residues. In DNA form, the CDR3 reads TGTGCCAGCGCTGACGGGAGACTAGAGACCCAGTACTTC. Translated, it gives CASADGRLETQYF.

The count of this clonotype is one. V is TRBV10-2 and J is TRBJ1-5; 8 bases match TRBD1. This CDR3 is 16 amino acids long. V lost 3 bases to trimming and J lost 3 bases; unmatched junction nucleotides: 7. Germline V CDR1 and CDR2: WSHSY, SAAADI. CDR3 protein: CASSERGTGLNQPQHF. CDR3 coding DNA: TGCGCCAGCAGTGAACGAGGGACAGGCCTCAATCAGCCCCAGCATTTT.

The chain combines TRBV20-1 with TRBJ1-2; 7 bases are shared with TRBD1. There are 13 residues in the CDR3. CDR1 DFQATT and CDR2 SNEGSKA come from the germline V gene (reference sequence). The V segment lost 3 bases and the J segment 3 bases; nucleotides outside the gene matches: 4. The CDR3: CSASRRGDYGYTF. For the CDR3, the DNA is TGCAGTGCTAGCCGCAGGGGGGACTATGGCTACACCTTC.

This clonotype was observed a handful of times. DNA of the CDR3: TGCAGTGCGCGGCCCCGGGTCTGGGGGACAGGGGGCATTGAAGCTTTCTTT. Protein: CSARPRVWGTGGIEAFF. The chain links TRBV20-1 to TRBJ1-1; 12 nucleotides match TRBD1. CDR1 and CDR2 (germline): DFQATT, SNEGSKA (reference sequence). J was trimmed by 7 bases and V by 6 bases; bases with no gene match: 18. The CDR3 runs 17 residues.

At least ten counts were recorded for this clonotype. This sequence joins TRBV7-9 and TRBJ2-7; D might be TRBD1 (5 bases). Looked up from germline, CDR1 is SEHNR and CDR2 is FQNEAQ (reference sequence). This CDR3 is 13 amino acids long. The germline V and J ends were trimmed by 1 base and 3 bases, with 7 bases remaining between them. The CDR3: CASSLVTVYEQYF. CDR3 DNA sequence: TGTGCCAGCAGCTTAGTGACAGTCTACGAGCAGTACTTC.

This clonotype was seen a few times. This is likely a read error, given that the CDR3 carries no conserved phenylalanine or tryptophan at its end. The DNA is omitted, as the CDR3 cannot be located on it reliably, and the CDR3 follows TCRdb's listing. CDR3 sequence reads: CSVDGAGG. The genes are TRBV29-1 and TRBJ1-1; the table names TRBD1, a call not compared with the DNA. The CDR3 contains 8 residues when both ends are counted. Germline CDR1 and CDR2: SQVTM and ANQGSEA.

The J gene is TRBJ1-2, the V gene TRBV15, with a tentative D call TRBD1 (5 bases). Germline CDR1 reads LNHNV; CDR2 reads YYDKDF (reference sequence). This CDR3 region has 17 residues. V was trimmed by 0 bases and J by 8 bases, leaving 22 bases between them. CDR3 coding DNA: TGTGCCACCAGCAGAGAGGCACCGACAGCGGCCTTCGGGGGCTACACCTTC. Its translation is CATSREAPTAAFGGYTF.

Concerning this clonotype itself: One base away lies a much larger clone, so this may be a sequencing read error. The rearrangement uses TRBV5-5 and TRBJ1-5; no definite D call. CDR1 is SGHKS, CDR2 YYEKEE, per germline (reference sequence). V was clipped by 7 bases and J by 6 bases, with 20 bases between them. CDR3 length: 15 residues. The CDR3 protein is CASRLSEGKGQPQHF. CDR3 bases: TGTGCCAGCCGTCTTTCAGAGGGCAAGGGTCAGCCCCAGCATTTT.

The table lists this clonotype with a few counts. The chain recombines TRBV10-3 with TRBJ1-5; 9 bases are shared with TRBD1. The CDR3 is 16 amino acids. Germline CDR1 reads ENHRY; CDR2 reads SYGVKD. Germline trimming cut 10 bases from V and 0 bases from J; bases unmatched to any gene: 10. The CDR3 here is CASAPDRGHSNQPQHF. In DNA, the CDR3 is TGTGCCAGTGCGCCGGACAGGGGACATAGCAATCAGCCCCAGCATTTT.

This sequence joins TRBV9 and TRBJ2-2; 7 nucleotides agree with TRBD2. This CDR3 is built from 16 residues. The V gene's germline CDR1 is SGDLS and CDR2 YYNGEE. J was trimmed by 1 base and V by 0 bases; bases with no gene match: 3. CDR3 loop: CASSVEGTKNTGELFF. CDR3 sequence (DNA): TGTGCCAGCAGCGTAGAGGGGACTAAGAACACCGGGGAGCTGTTTTTT. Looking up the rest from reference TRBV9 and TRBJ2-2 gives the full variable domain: DSGVTQTPKHLITATGQRVTLRCSPRSGDLSVYWYQQSLDQGLQFLIQYYNGEERAKGNILERFSAQQFPDLHSELNLSSLELGDSALYFCASSVEGTKNTGELFFGEGSRLTVL.

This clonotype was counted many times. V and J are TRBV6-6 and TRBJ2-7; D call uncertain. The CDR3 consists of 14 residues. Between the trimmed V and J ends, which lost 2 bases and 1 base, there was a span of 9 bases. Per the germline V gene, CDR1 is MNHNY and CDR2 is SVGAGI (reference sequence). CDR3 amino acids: CASSYVRESYEQYF. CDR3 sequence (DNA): TGTGCCAGCAGTTACGTGCGCGAATCCTACGAGCAGTACTTC.

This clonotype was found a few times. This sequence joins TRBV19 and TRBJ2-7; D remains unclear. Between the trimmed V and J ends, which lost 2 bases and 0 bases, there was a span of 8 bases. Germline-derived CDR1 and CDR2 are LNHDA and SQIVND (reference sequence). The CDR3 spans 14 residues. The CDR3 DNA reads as TGTGCCAGTAGTATAAGCTTTAGCTCCTACGAGCAGTACTTC. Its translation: CASSISFSSYEQYF.

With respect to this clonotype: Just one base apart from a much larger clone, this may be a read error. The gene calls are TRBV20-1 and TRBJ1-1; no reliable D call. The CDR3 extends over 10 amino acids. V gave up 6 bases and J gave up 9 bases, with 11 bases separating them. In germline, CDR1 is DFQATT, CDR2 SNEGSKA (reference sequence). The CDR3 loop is CSAGGEKAFF. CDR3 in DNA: TGCAGTGCCGGCGGGGAAAAAGCTTTCTTT.

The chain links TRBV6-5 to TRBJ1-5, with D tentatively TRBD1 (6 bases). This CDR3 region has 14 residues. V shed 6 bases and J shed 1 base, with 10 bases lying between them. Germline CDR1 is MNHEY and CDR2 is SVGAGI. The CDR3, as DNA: TGTGCCAGCAGACCTGGACAGAGCAATCAGCCCCAGCATTTT. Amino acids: CASRPGQSNQPQHF.

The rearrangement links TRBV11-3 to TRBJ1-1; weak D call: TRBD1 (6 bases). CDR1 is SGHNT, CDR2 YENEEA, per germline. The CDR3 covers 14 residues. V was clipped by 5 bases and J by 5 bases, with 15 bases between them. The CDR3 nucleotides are TGTGCCAGCAGCGGATACTCAGGGGATACTGAAGCTTTCTTT. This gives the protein CASSGYSGDTEAFF.